Below are 4 T cell receptor beta chains sequenced from a single sample in a study of blood T cell repertoires in COVID-19. Sequencing was performed with immunoSEQ multiplex PCR; in TCRdb, only in-frame clones are kept and a portion is missing. Seen here are 120,000 to 150,000 clones, 85% to 90% observed once, and the top ten hold roughly 35%. Sequencing input: peripheral blood. The receptors come from a man aged 50 to 60 who had recovered from COVID-19.

V is TRBV7-2 and J is TRBJ1-2; a possible D gene is TRBD1 (6 bases). The V gene lost 4 bases and the J gene lost 6 bases, with 12 bases spanning the gap. Germline loops: CDR1 SGHTA, CDR2 FQGNSA. The CDR3 loop spans 13 amino acids. The CDR3 region is CASSYRGGHGYTF. The CDR3 DNA is TGTGCCAGCAGCTACCGTGGGGGCCATGGCTACACCTTC. The entire variable domain, with the rest obtained from reference TRBV7-2 and TRBJ1-2, is as follows: GAGVSQSPSNKVTEKGKDVELRCDPISGHTALYWYRQSLGQGLEFLIYFQGNSAPDKSGLPSDRFSAERTGGSVSTLTIQRTQQEDSAVYLCASSYRGGHGYTFGSGTRLTVV.

J is TRBJ2-3 and V is TRBV27; D is possibly TRBD1 (5 bases). Trimming shortened V by 3 bases and J by 1 base, and 11 bases separated the two germline ends. Germline V lookup: CDR1 MNHEY, CDR2 SMNVEV (reference sequence). This CDR3 has 15 residues. In nucleotides, the CDR3 is TGTGCCAGCAGTTTGGGGATAGGGGGCACAGATACGCAGTATTTT. Translated: CASSLGIGGTDTQYF.

The chain links TRBV29-1 to TRBJ1-1; possibly TRBD1 for D (5 bases). The germline CDR1 and CDR2 sequences are SQVTM and ANQGSEA. The CDR3 has 14 amino acids. Deletions cut 5 bases from V and 1 base from J, with 14 bases between. As DNA, the CDR3 is TGCAGCGTTAGCCCCAGGGTCGGGAACACTGAAGCTTTCTTT. Translating it yields CSVSPRVGNTEAFF.

V and J are TRBV29-1 and TRBJ1-2, with 8 nucleotides matching TRBD1. This CDR3 has 13 residues. From germline, CDR1 is SQVTM and CDR2 ANQGSEA. Losses at the gene ends were 4 bases for V and 2 bases for J; bases not matched to a gene: 3. The CDR3 DNA is TGCAGCGTTGCGACAGGGGAAAACTATGGCTACACCTTC. Amino acid sequence: CSVATGENYGYTF.